This T cell receptor (beta chain) was captured by sequencing in a study of blood T cells in healthy people across ages. Whole-study findings and limits: Long-lived donors had more naive CD4+ cells and higher diversity than aged donors. The authors considered diversity estimates from one million T cells to be underestimates. Researchers said unsorted PBMCs prevented a conclusive naive versus antigen-experienced comparison.

This clonotype has a handful of counts. Its antigen remains unidentified. The CDR3 sequence is 12 residues long. The V gene's germline CDR1 is SGHTA and CDR2 FQGNSA. With 1 base removed from V and 7 bases from J, the gap between germline ends came to 4 bases. Primed by a sample-barcoded 5' primer and a J-beta primer mix, a second PCR proceeded for 7 to 11 cycles. CDR3-containing paired-end reads numbering at least 2.5 million came from each sample. In TCRdb, the 5' RACE reads were re-called with MiXCR into one record per CDR3 protein. The data contain about 1 million distinct CDR3 sequences, over 35% of them singletons.

This receptor was identified in a woman aged 60-70 years in good health. The sequenced sample consisted of blood. The rearrangement links TRBV7-2 to TRBJ2-2, with no clear D. The CDR3 protein is CASSLEHGELFF. The DNA for the CDR3 is TGTGCCAGCAGCTTAGAGCACGGGGAGCTGTTTTTT.